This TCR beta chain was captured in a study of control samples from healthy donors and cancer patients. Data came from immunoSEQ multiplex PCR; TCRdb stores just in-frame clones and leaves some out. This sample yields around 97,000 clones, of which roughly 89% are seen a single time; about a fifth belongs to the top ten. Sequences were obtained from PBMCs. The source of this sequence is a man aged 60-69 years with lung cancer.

CDR3 amino acids: CASSLIPTPGGNTEAFF. As DNA, the CDR3 is TGTGCCAGTAGCCTCATCCCGACCCCGGGCGGGAACACTGAAGCTTTCTTT. The V and J genes are TRBV19 and TRBJ1-1; no clear D gene. CDR3 length: 17 residues. The germline V and J ends were trimmed by 6 bases and 1 base, with 21 bases remaining between them. The V gene's germline CDR1 is LNHDA and CDR2 SQIVND (reference sequence).